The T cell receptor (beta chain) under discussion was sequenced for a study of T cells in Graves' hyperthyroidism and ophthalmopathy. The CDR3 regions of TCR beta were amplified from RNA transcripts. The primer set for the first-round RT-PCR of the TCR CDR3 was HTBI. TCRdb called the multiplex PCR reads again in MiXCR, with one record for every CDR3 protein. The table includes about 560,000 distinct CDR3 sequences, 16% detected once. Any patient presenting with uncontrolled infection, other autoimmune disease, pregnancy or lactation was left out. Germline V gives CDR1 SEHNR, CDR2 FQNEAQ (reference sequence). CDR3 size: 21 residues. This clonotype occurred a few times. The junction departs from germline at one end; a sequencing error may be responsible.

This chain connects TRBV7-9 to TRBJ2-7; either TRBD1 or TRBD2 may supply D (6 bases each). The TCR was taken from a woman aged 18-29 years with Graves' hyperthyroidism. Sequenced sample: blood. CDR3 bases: TGTGCCAGCAGCTTAGCGACCGGGACATCTTCTTGGAGCGGGCCCTCCTACGAGCGGTACTTC. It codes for CASSLATGTSSWSGPSYERYF. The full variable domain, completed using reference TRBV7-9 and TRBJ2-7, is DTGVSQNPRHKITKRGQNVTFRCDPISEHNRLYWYRQTLGQGPEFLTYFQNEAQLEKSRLLSDRFSAERPKGSFSTLEIQRTEQGDSAMYLCASSLATGTSSWSGPSYERYFGPGTRLTVT.